The 17 T cell receptor beta chains below were found in one sample sequenced in a study of tumor and adjacent non-tumor tissue in lung cancer. This sample's RNA came from whole unsorted tissue. This non-tumor lung sample came from over 3 cm beyond the tumor edge. TCRbeta libraries were built with three rounds of nested PCR, modified from ARM-PCR. In TCRdb, the multiplex PCR reads were re-called with MiXCR into one record per CDR3 protein. The data hold 100,000 or so distinct CDR3 sequences, with approximately 65% observed a single time. Sequencing was done on a sample of distant non-tumor lung tissue. These receptors were obtained from a young man with non-small cell lung cancer.

This clonotype was seen a handful of times. The chain carries TRBV30 and TRBJ1-1, with D possibly TRBD1 on 5 matching bases. This CDR3 region has 13 residues. Trimming cost V 3 bases and J 2 bases, with 10 bases left between them. CDR1 is GTSNPN and CDR2 is SVGIG in the germline V gene (reference sequence). The CDR3 region has the DNA TGTGCCTGGAGGGGGACGGATAACACTGAAGCTTTCTTT. Protein sequence: CAWRGTDNTEAFF. The whole variable domain, filled in from reference TRBV30 and TRBJ1-1, reads SQTIHQWPATLVQPVGSPLSLECTVEGTSNPNLYWYRQAAGRGLQLLFYSVGIGQISSEVPQNLSASRPQDRQFILSSKKLLLSDSGFYLCAWRGTDNTEAFFGQGTRLTVV.

In this sample, this clonotype turned up a few times. CDR3 region: CASSWGQGIREQYF. DNA of the CDR3: TGTGCCAGCAGCTGGGGACAGGGGATACGGGAGCAGTACTTC. The V call is TRBV28, the J call TRBJ2-7, with 10 bases that match TRBD1. CDR1 is MDHEN and CDR2 is SYDVKM in the germline V gene. CDR3 length: 14 amino acids. V gave up 6 bases and J gave up 7 bases; unmatched junction bases: 9.

This clonotype occurred once. This clone may be a read error of a much larger clone one base away. This chain links TRBV13 with TRBJ1-1; 7 bases fit TRBD1. The CDR3 covers 15 residues. Germline CDR1 reads PRHDT; CDR2 reads FYEKMQ (reference sequence). After removal of 5 bases from V and 1 base from J, the junction contained 7 bases not matched to a gene. Here the CDR3 DNA reads TGTGCCAGCAGCAGAGGGGGCAGACCGAACACTGAAGCTTTCTTT. It codes for CASSRGGRPNTEAFF.

This clonotype was detected only a few times. This may be a read error: a much more frequent sequence differs by one nucleotide. V and J are TRBV24-1 and TRBJ2-1; a weak D match, TRBD2 (5 bases). Germline V CDR1 and CDR2: KGHDR, SFDVKD. Trimming took 2 bases from V and 6 from J, leaving 13 bases between them. This CDR3 contains 15 residues. CDR3 nucleotides: TGTGCCACCAGTGATTCCCGGGAACAAGGCAATGAGCAGTTCTTC. It translates to CATSDSREQGNEQFF.

The genes are TRBV12-3 or TRBV12-4 and TRBJ1-1, with D possibly matching TRBD1 (5 bases). The CDR3 sequence is 13 residues long. The CDR3 region is CTSSLRGRTEAFF. Written as DNA, the CDR3 is TGTACAAGCAGTTTAAGGGGTCGGACTGAAGCTTTCTTT.

On this clonotype itself: This may come from a read error, since a much larger clone is one base off. The CDR3 region has the DNA TGCAGTCTTAGGGACAGGACCGCCGGGGAGCTGTTTTTT. It codes for CSLRDRTAGELFF. This chain uses TRBV20-1 with TRBJ2-2; TRBD1 matches 8 bases. Germline values: CDR1 DFQATT, CDR2 SNEGSKA (reference sequence). V lost 8 bases and J lost 6; bases outside the gene matches: 8. The CDR3 runs to 13 residues.

Points on this clonotype: One end of the junction fails to match germline, which may point to a read error. The chain links TRBV11-2 to TRBJ1-3; D ambiguous. Per the germline V gene, CDR1 is SGHAT and CDR2 is FQNNGV. The CDR3 totals 14 residues. The CDR3 reads CASSLVRFGNTVYF. In DNA, the CDR3 is TGTGCTAGCAGCTTAGTGAGGTTCGGAAACACCGTATATTTT. Complete variable domain (other parts from reference TRBV11-2 and TRBJ1-3): EAGVAQSPRYKIIEKRQSVAFWCNPISGHATLYWYQQILGQGPKLLIQFQNNGVVDDSQLPKDRFSAERLKGVDSTLKIQPAKLEDSAVYLCASSLVRFGNTVYFGEGSWLTVV.

The CDR3 nucleotides read TGTGTCATCAGCTTGGGTTCGGGGGGTCTTGATACGCAGTATTTT. This translates into CVISLGSGGLDTQYF. This sequence joins TRBV5-4 and TRBJ2-3, with 7 bases lining up with TRBD2. This CDR3 region has 15 residues. The germline V gene encodes CDR1 SGHNT and CDR2 YYREEE (reference sequence). The full variable domain, rest sourced from reference TRBV5-4 and TRBJ2-3, is ETGVTQSPTHLIKTRGQQVTLRCSSQSGHNTVSWYQQALGQGPQFIFQYYREEENGRGNFPPRFSGLQFPNYSSELNVNALELDDSALYLCVISLGSGGLDTQYFGPGTRLTVL.

A word on this clonotype: The junction shows a germline mismatch at one end, possibly a read error. The V gene is TRBV4-1, the J gene TRBJ2-1; a possible D gene is TRBD2 (5 bases). The CDR3 contains 15 residues. Germline lookup yields CDR1 MGHRA and CDR2 YSYEKL. The CDR3 DNA reads as TGCTCCAGCATCCAAGGTTCCTGGACGGGGAATGAGCAGTTCTTC. Translating it yields CSSIQGSWTGNEQFF.

As concerns this clonotype: A clone one base away is much larger, so this may be a read error. J is TRBJ1-2 and V is TRBV5-4, with D hard to call. The length of the CDR3 is 13 residues. Germline assignment: CDR1 SGHNT and CDR2 YYREEE (reference sequence). Written as DNA, the CDR3 is TGTGCCAGCAGCTCCTTCGGGGTCTATTGCTACACCTTC. Its translation is CASSSFGVYCYTF.

About this clonotype: A single base separates this from a much larger clone, so it may be a read error. The CDR3 loop reads CAISLGDGAGYEQYF. In DNA form, the CDR3 reads TGTGCCATCAGCTTGGGAGACGGAGCCGGCTACGAGCAGTACTTC. The V call is TRBV11-2, the J call TRBJ2-7; possible D gene TRBD2, 5 bases. CDR1 is SGHAT, CDR2 FQNNGV, per germline. There are 15 residues in the CDR3.

J is TRBJ2-5 and V is TRBV20-1; 7 nucleotides agree with TRBD2. This CDR3 is built from 18 residues. V was clipped by 5 bases and J by 5 bases; unmatched bases: 23. CDR1 is DFQATT, CDR2 SNEGSKA, per germline (reference sequence). The CDR3 reads CSADGLAGDTTRHETQYF. The CDR3 DNA is TGCAGTGCTGACGGACTGGCGGGGGATACTACCCGCCATGAGACCCAGTACTTC.

The gene calls are TRBV12-3 or TRBV12-4 and TRBJ1-1; D is possibly TRBD1 (5 bases). Trimming took 3 bases from V and 4 from J, leaving 12 bases between them. CDR3 length equals 14 residues. This CDR3 reads CASSFGRVCTEAFF. Written as DNA, the CDR3 is TGTGCCAGCAGTTTCGGCAGGGTATGCACTGAAGCTTTCTTT.

The sample holds many counts of this clonotype. The V and J genes are TRBV25-1 and TRBJ2-6, with TRBD1 identical over 8 bases. CDR1 MGHDK and CDR2 SYGVNS come from the germline V gene. The CDR3 is 17 amino acids. V dropped 6 bases and J dropped 0; count of bases not matched to a gene: 7. This chain's CDR3 is CASSTGTGVSGANVLTF. As DNA, the CDR3 is TGTGCCAGCAGCACCGGGACAGGCGTCTCTGGGGCCAACGTCCTGACTTTC.

Of note for this clonotype: A junction end diverges from the germline sequence, so it may reflect a read error. The chain is built from TRBV6-1 and TRBJ2-3, with D possibly matching TRBD1 (5 bases). Germline loops: CDR1 MNHNS, CDR2 SASEGT. CDR3 length: 16 residues. DNA for the CDR3: TGTGCCAGCAGTGTACTGGTTCTAAGGGGCACAGATACGCGGTATTTT. It codes for CASSVLVLRGTDTRYF.

To note about this clonotype: Mismatch with germline at one junction end may stem from a read error. The chain carries TRBV7-3 and TRBJ2-1, with D unresolved. Germline V gene data show CDR1 as SGHTA and CDR2 as FQGTGA. This CDR3 has 15 residues. The CDR3 is CASSLSPETGIEQFF. DNA for the CDR3: TGCGCCAGCAGCCTTAGCCCCGAGACTGGGATTGAGCAGTTCTTC.

About this clonotype itself: A read error may produce the germline difference seen at one junction end. This chain uses TRBV10-3 with TRBJ2-3; weak D call: TRBD2 (7 bases). Germline values: CDR1 ENHRY, CDR2 SYGVKD. The CDR3 sequence is 15 residues long. This CDR3 is CATSGTYSSIDTQYF. The CDR3 coding sequence is TGTGCCACCAGCGGGACATATTCTAGCATAGATACGCAGTATTTT.